Below are 22 T cell receptor beta chains sequenced from a single sample in a study of response to subunit inactivated influenza vaccine. TCRdb passed the RT-PCR reads through MiXCR, listing each CDR3 protein once. The table includes about 800,000 distinct CDR3 sequences, 21% detected once. Here the sequenced sample was PBMCs from blood, taken less than 6 days after vaccination. The receptors derive from a man aged 50 or older who received an inactivated influenza vaccine.

This chain connects TRBV6-5 to TRBJ1-5; D is uncertain. Germline CDR1 reads MNHEY; CDR2 reads SVGAGI. The CDR3 is 14 residues long. The V end lost 2 bases, the J end lost 2 bases, and 7 bases lay between the germline ends. CDR3 bases: TGTGCCAGCAGTTACGCGGGAGGCAATCAGCCCCAGCATTTT. Its translation: CASSYAGGNQPQHF.

This clonotype came up a few times. The V gene is TRBV30, the J gene TRBJ2-1, with 12 bases fitting TRBD1. Trimming at V came to 6 bases and at J to 3 bases, leaving 21 bases not matched to a gene. The V gene's germline CDR1 is GTSNPN and CDR2 SVGIG (reference sequence). This CDR3 is built from 20 residues. CDR3 DNA sequence: TGTGCCTGCCCACGCACCCCACCGGGACAGGGGGCGCTGGGCTACAATGAGCAGTTCTTC. Residues: CACPRTPPGQGALGYNEQFF.

This clonotype occurred a few times. The gene calls are TRBV29-1 and TRBJ1-1, with D uncertain. This CDR3 is 14 amino acids long. Germline loops: CDR1 SQVTM, CDR2 ANQGSEA. V gave up 1 base and J gave up 2 bases, with 11 bases separating them. This CDR3 reads CSVEVAGHNTEAFF. The CDR3 nucleotides are TGCAGCGTTGAAGTGGCAGGCCATAACACTGAAGCTTTCTTT.

This clonotype was found many times. CDR3 nucleotide sequence: TGTGCCTGGAGTCGGGCAGGGGTTGGCACTGAAGCTTTCTTT. Its translation: CAWSRAGVGTEAFF. The rearrangement links TRBV30 to TRBJ1-1, with a possible D match to TRBD1 (6 bases). CDR3 length equals 14 residues. V dropped 2 bases and J dropped 4 bases, with 14 bases sitting between them. Germline V gene lookup returns CDR1 GTSNPN and CDR2 SVGIG (reference sequence).

The chain couples TRBV7-8 to TRBJ2-7; D is uncertain. Germline assignment: CDR1 SGHVS and CDR2 FQNEAQ. This CDR3 is 15 amino acids long. Trimming left V 6 bases short and J 2 bases short, with 17 bases between. The CDR3 spells CASSRGLDGAYEQYF. DNA of the CDR3: TGTGCCAGCAGTCGCGGTCTGGACGGAGCCTACGAGCAGTACTTC.

This chain connects TRBV9 to TRBJ2-6; no reliable D call. Germline V CDR1 and CDR2: SGDLS, YYNGEE. The CDR3 runs 14 residues. The V gene lost 0 bases and the J gene lost 5 bases, with 6 bases spanning the gap. CDR3 in DNA: TGTGCCAGCAGCGTAGGGGTTCGGGCCAACGTCCTGACTTTC. This translates into CASSVGVRANVLTF.

The V and J genes are TRBV6-1 and TRBJ2-7; TRBD2 is a possible D gene (6 bases). Per germline, CDR1 MNHNS and CDR2 SASEGT. The CDR3 is made up of 13 amino acids. Trimming removed 6 bases at V and 7 bases at J, with 16 bases between. CDR3 coding DNA: TGTGCCAGCAGACCTGGCGGGGCTCGAGAGCAGTACTTC. Its protein is CASRPGGAREQYF.

Notes on this clonotype: The junction departs from the called germline gene at one end, perhaps through a read error. The chain links TRBV29-1 to TRBJ2-1, with 14 bases that match TRBD2. Germline CDR1 SQVTM, CDR2 ANQGSEA. The length of the CDR3 is 15 residues. This CDR3 reads CSVERLTSGRDEQLF. The DNA of the CDR3 is TGCAGCGTTGAAAGGTTGACTAGCGGGAGGGATGAGCAGCTCTTC.

This chain connects TRBV5-1 to TRBJ2-6; 11 bases match TRBD1. J lost 0 bases, V lost 2 bases, and 10 bases had no gene match. The CDR3 contains 20 residues. Germline CDR1 and CDR2: SGHRS and YFSETQ. The CDR3 sequence is CASSFMGQGGYSSGANVLTF. The CDR3 region has the DNA TGCGCCAGCAGCTTCATGGGACAGGGGGGGTATAGCTCTGGGGCCAACGTCCTGACTTTC.

This clonotype was observed a few times. The J gene is TRBJ1-2, the V gene TRBV5-1; D is possibly TRBD1 (5 bases). The CDR3 sequence is 13 residues long. Germline V gene lookup returns CDR1 SGHRS and CDR2 YFSETQ. The V gene lost 6 bases and the J gene lost 4 bases, with 13 bases spanning the gap. This CDR3 is CASNNGGGYGYTF. CDR3 DNA: TGCGCCAGCAATAATGGGGGGGGCTATGGCTACACCTTC.

This clonotype was recorded many times. The chain has TRBV20-1 and TRBJ2-1, with D uncertain. The germline V gene has CDR1 DFQATT and CDR2 SNEGSKA (reference sequence). V shed 1 base and J shed 3 bases, with 10 bases lying between them. This CDR3 spans 14 amino acids. The CDR3 reads CSARGQSVYNEQFF. The DNA for the CDR3 is TGCAGTGCTAGAGGCCAGAGTGTCTACAATGAGCAGTTCTTC.

The chain is built from TRBV5-6 and TRBJ2-1, with no clear D. The germline V and J ends were trimmed by 4 bases and 0 bases, with 17 bases remaining between them. CDR1 is SGHDT and CDR2 is YYEEEE in the germline V gene. The CDR3 has 17 residues. CDR3 protein: CASSLTPAASSYNEQFF. The CDR3 DNA is TGTGCCAGCAGCCTGACCCCGGCGGCCAGCTCCTACAATGAGCAGTTCTTC. Complete variable domain (other parts from reference TRBV5-6 and TRBJ2-1): DAGVTQSPTHLIKTRGQQVTLRCSPKSGHDTVSWYQQALGQGPQFIFQYYEEEERQRGNFPDRFSGHQFPNYSSELNVNALLLGDSALYLCASSLTPAASSYNEQFFGPGTRLTVL.

This clonotype has at least ten counts. The chain combines TRBV5-8 with TRBJ2-3; D is undetermined. Germline V gene data show CDR1 as SGHTS and CDR2 as YDEGEE. The CDR3 consists of 9 residues. V shed 4 bases and J shed 14 bases, with 8 bases lying between them. CDR3 loop: CASSLAGYF. As DNA, the CDR3 is TGTGCCAGCAGCCTCGCAGGGTATTTT.

This clonotype was counted between two and nine times. The chain employs TRBV20-1 and TRBJ1-2, with 7 bases fitting TRBD1. This CDR3 spans 12 amino acids. CDR1 is DFQATT, CDR2 SNEGSKA, per germline (reference sequence). With V trimmed by 8 bases and J by 6 bases, 9 bases remained unmatched. The CDR3 coding sequence is TGCAGTTCCAACCCCCAGGGGGATGGCTACACCTTC. This encodes CSSNPQGDGYTF.

In this sample, this clonotype turned up many times. Here the CDR3 reads CASTYGGEGTGELFF. The CDR3 bases are TGTGCCAGCACATATGGGGGGGAAGGAACCGGGGAGCTGTTTTTT. The chain is built from TRBV27 and TRBJ2-2; TRBD2 matches 7 bases. V gave up 7 bases and J gave up 5 bases; unmatched junction bases: 10. This CDR3 spans 15 amino acids. Germline-derived CDR1 and CDR2 are MNHEY and SMNVEV (reference sequence).

The gene calls are TRBV12-3 or TRBV12-4 and TRBJ2-7, with 8 bases matching TRBD1. The CDR3 has 18 residues. Losses at the gene ends were 2 bases for V and 3 bases for J; bases not matched to a gene: 15. This CDR3 reads CASSLRSRGRDRSYEQYF. In DNA, the CDR3 is TGTGCCAGCAGTTTACGGTCTAGGGGCAGGGACAGGAGCTACGAGCAGTACTTC.

V usage is TRBV5-1 and J usage is TRBJ2-7; no definite D call. CDR3 length equals 13 residues. CDR1 and CDR2 from the germline V gene are SGHRS and YFSETQ. V lost 0 bases to trimming and J lost 3 bases, with 7 bases between them. CDR3 sequence reads: CASSLDLLYEQYF. Here the CDR3 DNA reads TGCGCCAGCAGCTTGGATTTGCTCTACGAGCAGTACTTC.

This chain links TRBV20-1 with TRBJ2-3; D is unclear. Trimming took off 3 bases at V and 5 bases at J, with 15 bases between the two ends. Looked up from germline, CDR1 is DFQATT and CDR2 is SNEGSKA (reference sequence). CDR3 length equals 14 residues. CDR3 nucleotide sequence: TGCAGTGCTAGGCGGTTTGATCACATAGATACGCAGTATTTT. Its protein is CSARRFDHIDTQYF.

This clonotype was detected a few times. This rearrangement joins TRBV7-2 to TRBJ1-3; D call uncertain. V gave up 1 base and J gave up 1 base, with 8 bases separating them. The length of the CDR3 is 15 residues. Germline CDR1 reads SGHTA; CDR2 reads FQGNSA. Here the CDR3 DNA reads TGTGCCAGCAGCTTAGTGGAGGGATCTGGAAACACCATATATTTT. It specifies CASSLVEGSGNTIYF.

This clonotype was seen a handful of times. The chain employs TRBV12-3 or TRBV12-4 and TRBJ2-1, with D tentatively TRBD1 (5 bases). Trimming left V 6 bases short and J 7 bases short, with 10 bases between. The CDR3 has 12 residues. For the CDR3, the DNA is TGTGCCAGCAGCCAGCCAGGGAATGAGCAGTTCTTC. Protein: CASSQPGNEQFF.

The chain has TRBV20-1 and TRBJ2-7; no definite D call. V was trimmed by 3 bases and J by 4 bases, leaving 16 bases between them. The CDR3 runs to 14 residues. The germline gives CDR1 DFQATT, CDR2 SNEGSKA (reference sequence). The CDR3 loop is CSASPRSFSYEQYF. The CDR3 nucleotides are TGCAGTGCTAGCCCCAGGAGCTTTTCTTACGAGCAGTACTTC.

This chain uses TRBV2 with TRBJ2-2, with D tentatively TRBD1 (6 bases). In germline, CDR1 is SNHLY, CDR2 FYNNEI. The CDR3 has 15 residues. The V end lost 6 bases, the J end lost 6 bases, and 17 bases lay between the germline ends. The CDR3 loop is CASRRIQGFAGELFF. DNA for the CDR3: TGTGCCAGCAGACGAATACAGGGTTTCGCCGGGGAGCTGTTTTTT.